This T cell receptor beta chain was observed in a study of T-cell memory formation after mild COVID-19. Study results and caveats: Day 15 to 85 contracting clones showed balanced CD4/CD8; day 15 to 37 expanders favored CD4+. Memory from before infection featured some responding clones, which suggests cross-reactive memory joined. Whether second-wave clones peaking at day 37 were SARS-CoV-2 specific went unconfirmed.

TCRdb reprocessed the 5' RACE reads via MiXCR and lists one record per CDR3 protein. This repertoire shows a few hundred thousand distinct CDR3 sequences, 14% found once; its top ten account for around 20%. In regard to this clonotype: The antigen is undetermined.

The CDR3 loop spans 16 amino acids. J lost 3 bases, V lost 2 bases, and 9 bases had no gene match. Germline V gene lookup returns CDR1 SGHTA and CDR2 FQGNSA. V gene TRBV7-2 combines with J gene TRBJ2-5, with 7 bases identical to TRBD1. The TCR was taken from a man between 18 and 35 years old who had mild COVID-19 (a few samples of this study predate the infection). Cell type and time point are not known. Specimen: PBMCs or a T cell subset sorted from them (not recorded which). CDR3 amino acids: CASSLNRPQGEETQYF. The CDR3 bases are TGTGCCAGCAGCTTAAACCGGCCCCAGGGGGAAGAGACCCAGTACTTC.